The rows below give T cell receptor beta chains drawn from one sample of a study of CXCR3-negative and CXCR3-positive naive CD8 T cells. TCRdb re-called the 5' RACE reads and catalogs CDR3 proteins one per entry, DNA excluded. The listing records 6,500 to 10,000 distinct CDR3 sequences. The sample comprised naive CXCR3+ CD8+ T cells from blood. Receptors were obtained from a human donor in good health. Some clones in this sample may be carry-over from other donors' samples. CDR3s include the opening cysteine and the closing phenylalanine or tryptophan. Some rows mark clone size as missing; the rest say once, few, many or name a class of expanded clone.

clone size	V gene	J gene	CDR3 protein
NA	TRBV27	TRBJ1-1	CASSAYRANTEAFF
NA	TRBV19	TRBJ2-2	CAISRTANTGELFF
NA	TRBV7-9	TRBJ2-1	CASLGQAGGSLYNEQFF
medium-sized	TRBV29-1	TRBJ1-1	CSASPGQGGGTEAFF
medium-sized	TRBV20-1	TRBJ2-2	CSAAIFTGTSVAGELFF
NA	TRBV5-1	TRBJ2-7	CASSLDRGLPYEQYF
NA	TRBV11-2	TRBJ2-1	CASSEFRLIGSSYNEQFF
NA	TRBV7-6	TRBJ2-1	CASSVSGGLYNEQFF
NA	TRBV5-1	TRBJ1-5	CASSLANFWALLGNQPQHF
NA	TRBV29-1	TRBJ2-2	CSVRTGNTGELFF
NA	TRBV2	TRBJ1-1	CASTLIGTGNTEAFF